This T cell receptor beta chain was sequenced for a study of cytomegalovirus exposure and HLA in healthy donors (dated by TCRdb to 2015 to 2018). Context from the whole study: In an earlier analysis of several hundred of the donors, approximately 260 Gb of sequence data and 90 million to 130 million unique TCR beta sequences from 180 million or so T cells were reported. Several DR-DQ haplotypes were handled as single units for association and clustering because linkage in the cohort was strong. Among 398 genotyped donors of the cohort, an average of 235,054 unique TCR beta nucleotide sequences were sequenced per donor, roughly 20% of them non-productive. Donor age, sex, ethnicity and CMV serostatus were compiled alongside the repertoire data. Every discovery cohort repertoire had been produced on one sequencing platform. Of the roughly 400 genotyped donors, less than 90% were placed in the genetic ancestry cluster associated with self-reported Caucasian donors. A later analysis re-examined previously published TCR beta repertoires from 500 to 700 donors and added high-resolution HLA genotyping to investigate patterns of TCR occurrence. The study aimed to test whether signatures of past pathogen exposure could be identified by cataloging public T cell receptors. The T cell repertoires of 666 subjects were profiled by immunosequencing and related to cytomegalovirus serostatus. To decide whether each TCR beta V gene segment behaved as functional or pseudogenic, an earlier analysis of over 500 of the donors relied on high-throughput TCR beta sequencing. To predict cytomegalovirus infection status, the study combined high-throughput TCR immunosequencing, statistical association of individual TCRs with disease status, and machine learning. Rather than drawing on any new phenotypic data, the later analysis identified candidate immune exposures from TCR beta sequences and the way those sequences occurred across donors. A later genetic analysis used genome-wide SNP genotypes for about three fifths of the 666 donors, treating that subset as a discovery cohort. About 280 gigabases of sequencing data and around 85 million unique TCR sequences made up an early release that covered fewer than 650 HLA-typed donors. A separate validation cohort of about 110 different subjects was used in addition to the 666-subject first cohort. Class I and class II HLA loci were covered by the typing at four-digit resolution. Typing coverage varied by locus: roughly 620-640 donors for A, B, C, DRB1 and DQB1; under 550 for DQA1; approximately 610 for DPA1; around 490 for DPB1. Study-level results and caveats: The only immune exposure information available for the cohort was CMV serostatus. A total of around 150 TCR beta chains were listed by the study as associated with cytomegalovirus. In a later analysis, several top co-occurrence clusters were reported to appear linked to parvovirus B19, influenza, CMV and Epstein-Barr virus. According to a later analysis, TCR association rates differed among HLA loci, with DRB1 alleles showing the most associated TCRs and HLA-C alleles showing the fewest. Specific HLA alleles were associated with some 15,000 TCR beta sequences at a false discovery rate of 0.05 in a later analysis. Because HLA typing was missing for some donors at each locus, association tests included only the typed subset. According to a later analysis, most CMV-associated TCR beta chains appeared to be HLA-restricted, and the HLA associations seemed to be driven largely by CMV exposure. Compared with the roughly 720-donor mean, donors in an Asian-associated ancestry cluster had fewer N-insertions in productive TCRs, according to a later genetic analysis. A later genetic analysis associated a missense DCLRE1C variant with V-gene and J-gene trimming of TCR beta chains, and an independent cohort replicated the association. A further reported finding was that TCR beta sequences accurately predicted the HLA-A and HLA-B alleles for most subjects in the first cohort. Only TCR beta chains were sequenced in this cohort, and the absence of alpha or paired-chain data limited detectable features. Strong co-occurrence of HLA alleles, especially DR and DQ, made assigning TCR associations to individual alleles difficult. In an earlier analysis of fewer than 750 of the donors, most TCR beta V segments were observed in productive rearrangements about 87% or about 30% of the time, broadly matching IMGT annotations. While some public TCRs were present in many individuals, most TCR sequences turned up only very rarely across donors. Linkage disequilibrium might explain the correlated functional status among segregating V segments, but an unknown experimental factor could not be ruled out. In vitro tests confirmed that a few of the cytomegalovirus-associated TCR beta chains recognize cytomegalovirus antigens. A cluster of highly shared sequence variants was judged likely to represent a technical artifact of the sequencing pipeline. It was suggested by the authors that the approach could potentially be generalized to other disease states and immunological phenotypes. Cytomegalovirus status was reported to be diagnosed by the classifier with high specificity and sensitivity in both the original and validation cohorts. Because the 87-base-pair reads could not distinguish some IMGT-functional V segments, including TRBV6-2 and TRBV6-3, those segments were excluded. Because counts were too low, seventeen rarely observed V segments, including chromosome 9 orphons, were left out of the earlier analysis of some 600 of the donors. A later analysis found that HLA-associated TCR beta chains were more clonally expanded and had lower generation probabilities than equally common non-associated chains. Roughly uniform sequencing depth across donors was assumed in presence/absence analyses, although this assumption may not hold.

Of note for this clone: Its antigen has not been determined. Base-call qualities are not available, and no considerably larger clone is one nucleotide away.

Taken from the germline V gene (reference sequence), the CDR1 and CDR2 loops are SGHNT and YYREEE. The germline V end is reduced by 3 bases and the J end by 5 bases; junction bases left unmatched: 9. The CDR3 spans 16 residues, from the cysteine through the phenylalanine. Only CDR3 DNA is held: 48 bases, read in frame from base 1. The cohort consisted of 600 to 700 healthy bone marrow donors. At the time of sampling, all cohort members were nominally healthy, though unrecorded immune exposures were likely present. The donor tested CMV seronegative and was one of the 352 seronegative cohort members. A peripheral blood sample was provided by each donor, and peripheral blood mononuclear cells were used for TCR beta sequencing. The Qiagen DNeasy Blood Extraction Kit was used to extract genomic DNA from the blood cell samples. Library preparation was by the immunoSEQ multiplex PCR assay. For the multiplex PCR, a mixture combining 60 forward primers for TCR Vbeta segments and 13 reverse primers for TCR Jbeta segments was used. The CDR3 region of rearranged TCR beta genes was amplified from genomic DNA by a multiplex PCR assay. On the Illumina HiSeq System, the amplified TCR beta libraries were sequenced as 87-base-pair reads. The authors' pipeline ran thus. A later analysis tallied around 80 million unique TCR beta chains across the 660 or so repertoires, and 10 million to 11 million of those chains were shared by two or more donors. A nearest-neighbor algorithm error-corrected the raw reads and collapsed the reads into unique sequences, merging closely related sequences to remove PCR and sequencing errors. To assign V, D and J gene segments, CDR3 sequences were aligned to IMGT reference sequences. For a sequence to be retained, a match of at least six nucleotides was required to both a V gene segment and a J gene segment. A rearrangement counted as productive if the CDR3 had no stop codons and remained in frame with V and J, and every other rearrangement counted as non-productive. CDR3 was defined by IMGT convention, running from the second conserved V-encoded cysteine to the conserved J-encoded phenylalanine. The earlier analysis of 500 to 750 of the donors excluded any sequence lacking an unambiguous match to a single V gene segment. In an earlier analysis of several hundred of the donors, V segments were called functional above 56.7% productive rearrangements and were called segregating when the between-donor standard deviation exceeded 5%. To diagnose cytomegalovirus status from the catalog of TCR beta chain sequences, a statistical classification framework was built. A later analysis assigned V and J genes by comparing TCR nucleotide sequences with IMGT/GENE-DB human TR gene sequences. A later analysis assigned CDR3 sequences and most-parsimonious VDJ recombination scenarios with the TCRdist pipeline. In a later analysis, every TCR beta chain was defined by the combination of its CDR3 amino acid sequence and its V-gene family, and reads without a unique V-gene family were dropped. In a later analysis, approximately 640 highly shared, low-generation-probability nucleotide sequences were removed to address suspected cross-contamination and a sequencing artifact. In a later analysis, a clonal expansion index was calculated for each public chain from normalized within-repertoire ranks of inferred template counts. In a later analysis, generation probabilities were computed using a VDJ recombination model fitted to out-of-frame rearrangements, and the results were checked against IGoR. A later analysis scored TCR-TCR, TCR-HLA and TCR-CMV co-occurrence with hypergeometric tests, applying a repertoire-size bias correction to TCR pairs. To estimate false discovery rates, a later analysis permuted the HLA or CMV assignments 20 times. A later analysis grouped co-occurring TCRs with DBSCAN, adding TCRdist sequence similarity when clustering within HLA-allele-positive subsets. For co-occurrence clustering, repertoires with fewer than 30,000 or more than 120,000 public chains were excluded, along with roughly five repertoires with anomalous nucleotide sharing. Held by TCRdb, this immuneACCESS table contains in-frame sequences only and omits some clones. Under half of the omission traces to an unresolved V gene where checked; the cause of the rest is unknown. Clone size and the V and J calls come from that table; the DNA yielded D and trimming. This sample is represented by roughly 200,000 clones; around 87% of them were singletons. Of the sample, over 1% is held by the ten largest clones.

Sample: PBMCs. The rearrangement joined TRBV5-4 to TRBJ2-5, with TRBD2 matching 11 junction bases. This clonotype originated in a man in his thirties or forties in good health and CMV-seronegative. The CDR3 in this case is CASSSQLAGAGETQYF. In nucleotides, the sequence is TGTGCCAGCAGCTCCCAACTAGCGGGAGCGGGGGAGACCCAGTACTTC.